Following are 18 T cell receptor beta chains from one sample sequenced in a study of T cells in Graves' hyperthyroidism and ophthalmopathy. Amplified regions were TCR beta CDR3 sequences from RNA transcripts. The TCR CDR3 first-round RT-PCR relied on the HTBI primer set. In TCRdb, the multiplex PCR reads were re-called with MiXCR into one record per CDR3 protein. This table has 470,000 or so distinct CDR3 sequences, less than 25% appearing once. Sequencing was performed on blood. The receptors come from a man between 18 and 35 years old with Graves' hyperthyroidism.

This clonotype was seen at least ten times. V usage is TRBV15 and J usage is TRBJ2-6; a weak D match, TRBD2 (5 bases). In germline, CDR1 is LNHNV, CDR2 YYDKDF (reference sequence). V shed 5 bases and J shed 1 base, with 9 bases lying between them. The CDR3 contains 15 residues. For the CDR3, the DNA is TGTGCCACCAGCTCCGGGGAATCTGGGGCCAACGTCCTGACTTTC. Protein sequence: CATSSGESGANVLTF.

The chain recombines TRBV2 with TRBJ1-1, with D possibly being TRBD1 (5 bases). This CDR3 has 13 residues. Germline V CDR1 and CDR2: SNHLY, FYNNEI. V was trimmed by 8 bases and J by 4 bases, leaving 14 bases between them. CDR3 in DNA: TGTGCCAGCCTACAAGGGGAGGGCACTGAAGCTTTCTTT. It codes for CASLQGEGTEAFF.

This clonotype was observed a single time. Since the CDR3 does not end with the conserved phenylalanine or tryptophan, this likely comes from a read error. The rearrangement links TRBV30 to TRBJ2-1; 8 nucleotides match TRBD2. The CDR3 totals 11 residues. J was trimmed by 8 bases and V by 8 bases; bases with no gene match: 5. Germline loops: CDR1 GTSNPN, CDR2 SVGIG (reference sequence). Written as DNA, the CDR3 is TGTGCCGGAACGGGGGGGTATGAGCAGTTCGTC. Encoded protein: CAGTGGYEQFV.

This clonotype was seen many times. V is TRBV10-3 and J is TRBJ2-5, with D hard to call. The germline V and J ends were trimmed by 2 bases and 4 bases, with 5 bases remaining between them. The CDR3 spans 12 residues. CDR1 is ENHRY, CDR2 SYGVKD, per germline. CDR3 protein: CAISEQIETQYF. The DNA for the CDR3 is TGTGCCATCAGTGAGCAGATAGAGACCCAGTACTTC.

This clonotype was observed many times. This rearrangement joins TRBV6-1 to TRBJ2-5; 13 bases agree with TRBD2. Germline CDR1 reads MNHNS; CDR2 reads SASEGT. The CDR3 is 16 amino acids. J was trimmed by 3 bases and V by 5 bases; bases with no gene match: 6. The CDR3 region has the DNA TGTGCCAGCAGTCGGACTAGCGGGGGCCGAGAAGAGACCCAGTACTTC. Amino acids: CASSRTSGGREETQYF.

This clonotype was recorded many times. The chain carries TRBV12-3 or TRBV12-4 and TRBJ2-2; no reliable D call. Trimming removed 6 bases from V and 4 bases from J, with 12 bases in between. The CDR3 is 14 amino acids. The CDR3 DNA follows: TGTGCCAGCAGGGGCTGGTCGCTCACCGGGGAGCTGTTTTTT. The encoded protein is CASRGWSLTGELFF.

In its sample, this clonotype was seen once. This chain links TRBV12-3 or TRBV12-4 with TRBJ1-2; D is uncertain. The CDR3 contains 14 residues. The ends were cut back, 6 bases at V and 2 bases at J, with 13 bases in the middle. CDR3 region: CASSPPWVNYGYTF. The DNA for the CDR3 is TGTGCCAGCAGCCCTCCATGGGTGAACTATGGCTACACCTTC.

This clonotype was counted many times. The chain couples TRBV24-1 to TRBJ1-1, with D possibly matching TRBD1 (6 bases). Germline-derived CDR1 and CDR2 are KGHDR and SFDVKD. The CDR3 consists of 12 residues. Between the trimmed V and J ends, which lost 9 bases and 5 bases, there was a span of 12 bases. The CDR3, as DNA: TGTGCCACCCCAGGGGCGGAAACTGAAGCTTTCTTT. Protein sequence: CATPGAETEAFF.

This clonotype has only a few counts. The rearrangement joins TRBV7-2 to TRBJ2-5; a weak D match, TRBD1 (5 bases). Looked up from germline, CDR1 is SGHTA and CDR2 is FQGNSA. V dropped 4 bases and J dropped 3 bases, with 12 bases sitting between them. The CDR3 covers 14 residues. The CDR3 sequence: CASSYWTREETQYF. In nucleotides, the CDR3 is TGTGCCAGCAGCTACTGGACCAGGGAAGAGACCCAGTACTTC.

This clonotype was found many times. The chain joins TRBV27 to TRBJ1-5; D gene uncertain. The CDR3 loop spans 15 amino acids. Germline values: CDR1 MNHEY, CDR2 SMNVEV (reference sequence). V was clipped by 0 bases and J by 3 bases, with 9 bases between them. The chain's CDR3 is CASSLSRQINQPQHF. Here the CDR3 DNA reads TGTGCCAGCAGTTTATCGAGGCAAATCAATCAGCCCCAGCATTTT.

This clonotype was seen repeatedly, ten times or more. In DNA form, the CDR3 reads TGCGCCAGCAGCTTGACCGACATGGACCGAAACATTCAGTACTTC. It is translated as CASSLTDMDRNIQYF. The chain is built from TRBV5-1 and TRBJ2-4; D gene unclear. This CDR3 has 15 residues. Germline-derived CDR1 and CDR2 are SGHRS and YFSETQ. V lost 1 base and J lost 6, with 14 bases in between.

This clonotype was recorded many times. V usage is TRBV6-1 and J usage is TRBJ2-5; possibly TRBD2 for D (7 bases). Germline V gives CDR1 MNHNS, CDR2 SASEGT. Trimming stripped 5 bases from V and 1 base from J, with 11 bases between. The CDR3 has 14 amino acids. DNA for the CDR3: TGTGCCAGCAGTCAAGGGGGGGTCCAAGAGACCCAGTACTTC. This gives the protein CASSQGGVQETQYF.

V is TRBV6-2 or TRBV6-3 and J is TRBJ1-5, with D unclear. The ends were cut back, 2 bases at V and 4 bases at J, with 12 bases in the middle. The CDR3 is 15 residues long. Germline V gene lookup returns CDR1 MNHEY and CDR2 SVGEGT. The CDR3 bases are TGTGCCAGCAGTTACCCGACTATCCGGAATCAGCCCCAGCATTTT. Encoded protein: CASSYPTIRNQPQHF.

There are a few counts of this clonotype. This chain's CDR3 is CSASDIYEQYF. The CDR3 DNA reads as TGCAGTGCTAGCGACATCTACGAGCAGTACTTC. V is TRBV20-1 and J is TRBJ2-7; D call uncertain. CDR1 and CDR2 (germline): DFQATT, SNEGSKA (reference sequence). V was shortened by 3 bases and J by 3 bases, with 6 bases between the two germline ends. This CDR3 region has 11 residues.

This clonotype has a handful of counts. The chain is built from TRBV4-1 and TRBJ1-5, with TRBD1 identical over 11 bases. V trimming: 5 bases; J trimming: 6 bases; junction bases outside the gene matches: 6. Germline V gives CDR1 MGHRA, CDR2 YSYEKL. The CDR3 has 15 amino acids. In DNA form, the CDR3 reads TGCGCCAGCAGCTCCGGGACAGGGGGAGGTCAGCCCCAGCATTTT. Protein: CASSSGTGGGQPQHF.

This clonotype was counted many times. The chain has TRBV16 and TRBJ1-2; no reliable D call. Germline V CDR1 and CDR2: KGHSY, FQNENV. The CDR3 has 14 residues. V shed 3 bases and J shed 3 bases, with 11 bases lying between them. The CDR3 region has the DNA TGTGCCAGCAGCCATTCCGGGGAGGACTATGGCTACACCTTC. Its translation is CASSHSGEDYGYTF. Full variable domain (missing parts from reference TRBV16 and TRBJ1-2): GEEVAQTPKHLVRGEGQKAKLYCAPIKGHSYVFWYQQVLKNEFKFLISFQNENVFDETGMPKERFSAKCLPNSPCSLEIQATKLEDSAVYFCASSHSGEDYGYTFGSGTRLTVV.

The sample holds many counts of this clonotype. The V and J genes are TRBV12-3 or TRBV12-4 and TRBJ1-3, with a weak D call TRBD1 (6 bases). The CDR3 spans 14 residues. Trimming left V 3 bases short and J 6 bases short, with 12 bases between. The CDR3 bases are TGTGCCAGCAGTTTTACAGGGTTCGAAAACACCATATATTTT. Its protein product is CASSFTGFENTIYF.

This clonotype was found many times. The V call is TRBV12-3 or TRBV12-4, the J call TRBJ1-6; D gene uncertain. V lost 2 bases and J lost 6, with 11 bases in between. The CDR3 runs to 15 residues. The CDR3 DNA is TGTGCCAGCAGTTTAAGCGGACGGGTTAATTCACCCCTCCACTTT. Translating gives CASSLSGRVNSPLHF.